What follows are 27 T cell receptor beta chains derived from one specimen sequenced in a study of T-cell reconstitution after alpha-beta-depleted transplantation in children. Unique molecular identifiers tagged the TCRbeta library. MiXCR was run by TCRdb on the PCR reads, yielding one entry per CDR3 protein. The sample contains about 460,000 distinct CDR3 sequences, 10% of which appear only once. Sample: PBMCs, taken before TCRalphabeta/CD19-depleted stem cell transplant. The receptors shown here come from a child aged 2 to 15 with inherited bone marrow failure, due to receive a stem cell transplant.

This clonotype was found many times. The CDR3 nucleotides are TGCAGTGCTAGAGATTGGCAGGGATTTTGGGGCTACACCTTC. This translates into CSARDWQGFWGYTF. The chain joins TRBV20-1 to TRBJ1-2; tentatively, D is TRBD1 (5 bases). CDR1 is DFQATT and CDR2 is SNEGSKA in the germline V gene (reference sequence). V was shortened by 0 bases and J by 8 bases, with 16 bases between the two germline ends. The length of the CDR3 is 14 residues.

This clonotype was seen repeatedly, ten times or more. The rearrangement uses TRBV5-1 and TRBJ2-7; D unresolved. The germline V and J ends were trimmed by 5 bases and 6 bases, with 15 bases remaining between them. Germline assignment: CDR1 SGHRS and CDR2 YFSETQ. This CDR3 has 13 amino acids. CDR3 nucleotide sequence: TGCGCCAGCAGTTCAGGACCCAGTGCCGAGCAGTACTTC. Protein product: CASSSGPSAEQYF.

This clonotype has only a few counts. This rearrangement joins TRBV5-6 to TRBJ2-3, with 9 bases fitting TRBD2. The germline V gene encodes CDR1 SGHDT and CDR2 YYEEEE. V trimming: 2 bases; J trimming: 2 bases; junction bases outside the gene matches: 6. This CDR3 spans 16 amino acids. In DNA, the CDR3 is TGTGCCAGCAGCTTTGGCGGGGGGGGGTCCACAGATACGCAGTATTTT. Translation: CASSFGGGGSTDTQYF.

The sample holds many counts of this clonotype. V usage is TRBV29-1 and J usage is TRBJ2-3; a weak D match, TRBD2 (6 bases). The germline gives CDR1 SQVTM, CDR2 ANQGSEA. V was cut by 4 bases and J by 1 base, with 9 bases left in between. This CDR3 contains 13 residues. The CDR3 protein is CSVGGLRTDTQYF. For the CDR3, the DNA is TGCAGCGTTGGGGGACTGCGCACAGATACGCAGTATTTT.

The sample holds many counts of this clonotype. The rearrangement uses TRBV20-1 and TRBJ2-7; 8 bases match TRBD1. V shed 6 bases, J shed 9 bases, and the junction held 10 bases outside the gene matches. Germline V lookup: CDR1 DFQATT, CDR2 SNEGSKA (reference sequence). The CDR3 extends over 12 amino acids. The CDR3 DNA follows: TGCAGTGCGATGGACAGGGTGATTCGGCAGTACTTC. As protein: CSAMDRVIRQYF.

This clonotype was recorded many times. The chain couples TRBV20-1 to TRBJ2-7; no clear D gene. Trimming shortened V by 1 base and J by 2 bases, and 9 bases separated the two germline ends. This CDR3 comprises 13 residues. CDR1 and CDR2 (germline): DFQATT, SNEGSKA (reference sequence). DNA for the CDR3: TGCAGTGCTAGAGGGGGAACCCCCTACGAGCAGTACTTC. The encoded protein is CSARGGTPYEQYF.

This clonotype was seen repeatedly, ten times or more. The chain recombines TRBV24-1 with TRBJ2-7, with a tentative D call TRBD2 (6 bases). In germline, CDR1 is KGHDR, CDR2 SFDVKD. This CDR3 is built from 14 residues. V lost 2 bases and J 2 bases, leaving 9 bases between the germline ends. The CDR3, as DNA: TGTGCCACCAGTGATTCGCGGGGAACCTACGAGCAGTACTTC. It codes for CATSDSRGTYEQYF.

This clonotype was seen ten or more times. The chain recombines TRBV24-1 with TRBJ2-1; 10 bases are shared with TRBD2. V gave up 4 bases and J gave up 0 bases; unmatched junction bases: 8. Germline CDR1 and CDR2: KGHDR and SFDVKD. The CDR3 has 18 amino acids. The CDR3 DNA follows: TGTGCCACCAGTGACTTTCGGACTAGCGGACGCTCCTACAATGAGCAGTTCTTC. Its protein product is CATSDFRTSGRSYNEQFF.

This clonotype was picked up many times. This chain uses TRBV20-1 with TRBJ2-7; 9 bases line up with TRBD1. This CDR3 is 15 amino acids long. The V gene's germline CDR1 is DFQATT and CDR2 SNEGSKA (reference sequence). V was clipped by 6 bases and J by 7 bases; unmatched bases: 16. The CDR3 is CSAQIEGTGNEEQYF. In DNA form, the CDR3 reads TGCAGTGCCCAAATCGAAGGGACAGGGAATGAGGAGCAGTACTTC.

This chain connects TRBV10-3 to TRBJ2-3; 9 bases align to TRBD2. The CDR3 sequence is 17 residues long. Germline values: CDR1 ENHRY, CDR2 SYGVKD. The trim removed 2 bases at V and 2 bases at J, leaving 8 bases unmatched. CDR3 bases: TGTGCCATCAGTGAGGACGCTAGCGGGGAGCTCACAGATACGCAGTATTTT. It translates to CAISEDASGELTDTQYF.

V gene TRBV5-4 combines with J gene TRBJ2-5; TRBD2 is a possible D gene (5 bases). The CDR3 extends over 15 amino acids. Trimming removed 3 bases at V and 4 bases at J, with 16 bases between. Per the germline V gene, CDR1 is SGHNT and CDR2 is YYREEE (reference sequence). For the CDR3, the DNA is TGTGCCAGCAGCTCTGGAGGTCCTATGCGAGAGACCCAGTACTTC. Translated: CASSSGGPMRETQYF.

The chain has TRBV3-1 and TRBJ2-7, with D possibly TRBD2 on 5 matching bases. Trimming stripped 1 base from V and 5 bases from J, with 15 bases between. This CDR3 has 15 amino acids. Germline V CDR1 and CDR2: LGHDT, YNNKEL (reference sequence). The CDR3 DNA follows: TGTGCCAGCAGCCAAGGTGTCCGGGGAACCGACGAGCAGTACTTC. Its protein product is CASSQGVRGTDEQYF.

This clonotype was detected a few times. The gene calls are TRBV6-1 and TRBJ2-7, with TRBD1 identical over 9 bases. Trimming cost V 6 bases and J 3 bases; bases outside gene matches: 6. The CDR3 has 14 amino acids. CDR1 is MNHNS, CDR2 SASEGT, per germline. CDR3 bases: TGTGCCAGCAGGGAACAGGGGGCCTACTACGAGCAGTACTTC. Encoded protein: CASREQGAYYEQYF.

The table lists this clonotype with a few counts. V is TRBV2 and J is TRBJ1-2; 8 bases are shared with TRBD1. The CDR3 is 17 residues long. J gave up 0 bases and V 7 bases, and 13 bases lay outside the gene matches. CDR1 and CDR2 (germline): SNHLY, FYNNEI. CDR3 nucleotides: TGTGCCAGCAAGTATCGGGGACAGGTATTAGCTAACTATGGCTACACCTTC. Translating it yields CASKYRGQVLANYGYTF.

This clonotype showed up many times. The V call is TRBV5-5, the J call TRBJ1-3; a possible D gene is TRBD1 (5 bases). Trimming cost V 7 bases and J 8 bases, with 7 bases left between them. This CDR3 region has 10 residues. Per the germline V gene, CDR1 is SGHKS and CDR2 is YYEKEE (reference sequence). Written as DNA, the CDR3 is TGTGCCAGCGGGGACTACACCATATATTTT. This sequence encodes CASGDYTIYF.

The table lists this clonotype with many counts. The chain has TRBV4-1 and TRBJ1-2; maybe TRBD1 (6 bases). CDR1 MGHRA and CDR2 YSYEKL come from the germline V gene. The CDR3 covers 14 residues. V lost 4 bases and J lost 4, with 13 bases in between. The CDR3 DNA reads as TGCGCCAGCAGCCCGGACAGATCCCTCTATGGCTACACCTTC. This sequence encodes CASSPDRSLYGYTF.

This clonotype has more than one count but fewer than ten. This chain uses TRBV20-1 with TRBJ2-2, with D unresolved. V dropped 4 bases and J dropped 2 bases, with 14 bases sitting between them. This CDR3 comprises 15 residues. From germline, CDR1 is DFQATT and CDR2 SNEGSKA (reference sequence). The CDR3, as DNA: TGCAGTGCTACCACGACGGTCCCCAACACCGGGGAGCTGTTTTTT. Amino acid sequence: CSATTTVPNTGELFF.

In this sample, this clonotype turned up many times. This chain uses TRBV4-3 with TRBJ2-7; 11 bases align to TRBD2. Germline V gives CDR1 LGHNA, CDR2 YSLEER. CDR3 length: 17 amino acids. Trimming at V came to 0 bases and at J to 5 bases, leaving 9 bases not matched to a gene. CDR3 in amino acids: CASSQDMGLAGGHEQYF. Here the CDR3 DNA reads TGCGCCAGCAGCCAAGATATGGGGCTAGCGGGAGGCCACGAGCAGTACTTC.

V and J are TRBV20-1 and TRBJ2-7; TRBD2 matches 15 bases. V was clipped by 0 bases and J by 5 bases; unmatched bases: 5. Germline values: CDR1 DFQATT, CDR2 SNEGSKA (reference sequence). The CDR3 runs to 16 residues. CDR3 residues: CSAREGTSGRSNEQYF. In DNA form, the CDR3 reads TGCAGTGCTAGAGAGGGGACTAGCGGGAGGAGCAACGAGCAGTACTTC.

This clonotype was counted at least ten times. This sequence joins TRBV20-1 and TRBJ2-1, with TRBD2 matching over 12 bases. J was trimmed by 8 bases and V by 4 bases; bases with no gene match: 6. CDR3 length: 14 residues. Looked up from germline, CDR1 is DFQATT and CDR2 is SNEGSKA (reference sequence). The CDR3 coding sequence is TGCAGTGCTACTTGGACTAGCGGGATAGATGAGCAGTTCTTC. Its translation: CSATWTSGIDEQFF.

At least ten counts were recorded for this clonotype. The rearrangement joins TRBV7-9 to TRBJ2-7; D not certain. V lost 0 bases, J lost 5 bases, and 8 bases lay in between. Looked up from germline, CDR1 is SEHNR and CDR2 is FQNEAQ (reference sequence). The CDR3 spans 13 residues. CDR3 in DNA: TGTGCCAGCAGCTTAGCCATGGGCCACGAGCAGTACTTC. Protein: CASSLAMGHEQYF. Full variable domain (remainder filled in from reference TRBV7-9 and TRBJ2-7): DTGVSQNPRHKITKRGQNVTFRCDPISEHNRLYWYRQTLGQGPEFLTYFQNEAQLEKSRLLSDRFSAERPKGSFSTLEIQRTEQGDSAMYLCASSLAMGHEQYFGPGTRLTVT.

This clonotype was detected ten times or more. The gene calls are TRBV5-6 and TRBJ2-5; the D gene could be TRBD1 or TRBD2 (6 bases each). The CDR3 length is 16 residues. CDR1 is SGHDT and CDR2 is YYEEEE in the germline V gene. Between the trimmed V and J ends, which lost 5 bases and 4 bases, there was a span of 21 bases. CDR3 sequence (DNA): TGTGCCAGCAGGGGGCTTGGTGGGGGGCAGGGAGAGACCCAGTACTTC. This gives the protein CASRGLGGGQGETQYF.

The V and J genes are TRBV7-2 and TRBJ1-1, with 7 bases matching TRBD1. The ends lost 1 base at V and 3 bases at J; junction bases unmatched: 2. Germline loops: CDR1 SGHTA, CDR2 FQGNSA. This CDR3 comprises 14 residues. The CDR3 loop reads CASSLEGADTEAFF. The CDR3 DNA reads TGTGCCAGCAGCTTAGAGGGGGCGGACACTGAAGCTTTCTTT.

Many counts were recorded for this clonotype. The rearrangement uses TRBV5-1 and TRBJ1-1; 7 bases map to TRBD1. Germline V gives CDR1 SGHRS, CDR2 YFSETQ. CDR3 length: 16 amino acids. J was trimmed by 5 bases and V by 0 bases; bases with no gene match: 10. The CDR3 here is CASSLASAPGGTEAFF. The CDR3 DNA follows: TGCGCCAGCAGCTTGGCGTCGGCGCCAGGGGGAACTGAAGCTTTCTTT.

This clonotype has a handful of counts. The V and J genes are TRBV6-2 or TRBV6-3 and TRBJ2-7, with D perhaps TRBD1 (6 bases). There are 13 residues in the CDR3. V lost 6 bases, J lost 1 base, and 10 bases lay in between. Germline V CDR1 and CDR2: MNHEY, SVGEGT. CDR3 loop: CASSQGNSYEQYF. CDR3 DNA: TGTGCCAGCAGCCAGGGGAATTCCTACGAGCAGTACTTC.

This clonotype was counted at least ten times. CDR3 loop: CASSSSGADTQYF. The DNA for the CDR3 is TGTGCCAGCAGCTCTAGCGGTGCAGATACGCAGTATTTT. The chain recombines TRBV7-2 with TRBJ2-3, with 7 bases aligning to TRBD2. The ends lost 4 bases at V and 4 bases at J; junction bases unmatched: 2. Germline CDR1 and CDR2: SGHTA and FQGNSA. The CDR3 length is 13 residues.

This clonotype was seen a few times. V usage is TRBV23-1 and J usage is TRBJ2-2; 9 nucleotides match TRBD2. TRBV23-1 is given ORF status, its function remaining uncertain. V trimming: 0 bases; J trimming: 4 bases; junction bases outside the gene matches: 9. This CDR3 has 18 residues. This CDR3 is CASSQSMASGDTTGELFF. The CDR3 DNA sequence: TGCGCCAGCAGTCAATCGATGGCTAGCGGGGATACCACCGGGGAGCTGTTTTTT.